These T cell receptor beta chains were read from a single sample in a study of T cell responses to AZD1222 COVID-19 vaccine. Sequencing used immunoSEQ multiplex PCR; TCRdb keeps in-frame clones, though not all of them. The data show 110,000 or so clones, 70% to 90% seen once. The sequences come from peripheral blood, collected 28 days after the second AZD1222 dose. Receptors were obtained from an adult who received the AZD1222 COVID-19 vaccine. Both conserved end residues are part of each CDR3. A D gene is named only where the DNA matches it firmly. The size field is filled for only some rows; it gives once, few, many or a size class.

J gene: TRBJ1-1
D gene: -
clone size: -
CDR3 length: 10
V gene: TRBV20-1
CDR3 protein: CSPGDTEAFF
CDR3 DNA: TGCAGCCCGGGGGACACTGAAGCTTTCTTT

J gene: TRBJ2-7
D gene: TRBD2
clone size: -
CDR3 length: 17
V gene: TRBV7-2
CDR3 protein: CASSLSTSGGYSYEQYF
CDR3 DNA: TGTGCCAGCAGCTTAAGCACTAGCGGGGGGTACTCCTACGAGCAGTACTTC

J gene: TRBJ1-6
D gene: -
clone size: -
CDR3 length: 14
V gene: TRBV11-2
CDR3 protein: CASTNEASYSPLHF
CDR3 DNA: TGTGCCAGCACTAATGAGGCTTCGTATTCACCCCTCCACTTT

J gene: TRBJ1-2
D gene: -
clone size: -
CDR3 length: 13
V gene: TRBV6-1
CDR3 protein: CASSEELHYGYTF
CDR3 DNA: TGTGCCAGCAGTGAAGAATTGCACTATGGCTACACCTTC

J gene: TRBJ1-4
D gene: TRBD1
clone size: -
CDR3 length: 15
V gene: TRBV6-5
CDR3 protein: CASSSSGTGAEKLFF
CDR3 DNA: TGTGCCAGCAGTTCATCCGGGACAGGGGCTGAAAAACTGTTTTTT

J gene: TRBJ2-3
D gene: -
clone size: -
CDR3 length: 14
V gene: TRBV7-7
CDR3 protein: CASSPSESTDTQYF
CDR3 DNA: TGTGCTAGCAGCCCGAGCGAGAGCACAGATACGCAGTATTTT

J gene: TRBJ2-7
D gene: -
clone size: once
CDR3 length: 15
V gene: TRBV9
CDR3 protein: CASSPRGTASYEQYF
CDR3 DNA: TGTGCCAGCAGCCCCAGAGGGACGGCTTCCTACGAGCAGTACTTC

J gene: TRBJ2-7
D gene: TRBD1
clone size: -
CDR3 length: 14
V gene: TRBV3-1/TRBV3-2
CDR3 protein: CASSPWDRTYEQYF
CDR3 DNA: TGTGCCAGCAGCCCCTGGGACAGGACCTACGAGCAGTACTTC

J gene: TRBJ1-2
D gene: -
clone size: -
CDR3 length: 13
V gene: TRBV2
CDR3 protein: CASKLQANYGYTF
CDR3 DNA: TGTGCCAGCAAGTTACAGGCTAACTATGGCTACACCTTC

J gene: TRBJ2-7
D gene: TRBD2
clone size: -
CDR3 length: 14
V gene: TRBV5-4
CDR3 protein: CASSKRGGAYEQYF
CDR3 DNA: TGTGCCAGCAGCAAGCGGGGGGGAGCCTACGAGCAGTACTTC

J gene: TRBJ1-2
D gene: -
clone size: -
CDR3 length: 13
V gene: TRBV18
CDR3 protein: CASSPDISTGYTF
CDR3 DNA: TGTGCCAGCTCACCTGACATTTCGACCGGCTACACCTTC

J gene: TRBJ1-1
D gene: -
clone size: -
CDR3 length: 15
V gene: TRBV7-2
CDR3 protein: CASSLEAPGAGEAFF
CDR3 DNA: TGTGCCAGCAGCTTGGAAGCTCCGGGGGCGGGAGAAGCTTTCTTT

J gene: TRBJ2-7
D gene: TRBD2
clone size: -
CDR3 length: 14
V gene: TRBV5-4
CDR3 protein: CASSPGLGGREQYF
CDR3 DNA: TGTGCCAGCAGCCCGGGACTAGGGGGGCGCGAGCAGTACTTC

J gene: TRBJ2-2
D gene: TRBD1
clone size: -
CDR3 length: 14
V gene: TRBV25-1
CDR3 protein: CASRTGPSTGELFF
CDR3 DNA: TGTGCCAGCAGGACAGGGCCAAGCACCGGGGAGCTGTTTTTT

J gene: TRBJ2-5
D gene: -
clone size: -
CDR3 length: 15
V gene: TRBV10-3
CDR3 protein: CAISTGLPGRETQYF
CDR3 DNA: TGTGCCATCAGTACGGGACTCCCAGGACGGGAGACCCAGTACTTC

J gene: TRBJ2-7
D gene: -
clone size: few
CDR3 length: 15
V gene: TRBV9
CDR3 protein: CASSVDVGLVSEQYF
CDR3 DNA: TGTGCCAGCAGCGTAGACGTGGGGTTGGTAAGCGAGCAGTACTTC

J gene: TRBJ2-7
D gene: -
clone size: -
CDR3 length: 14
V gene: TRBV28
CDR3 protein: CASSLPGRYDEQYF
CDR3 DNA: TGTGCCAGCAGTTTACCGGGGAGGTACGACGAGCAGTACTTC

J gene: TRBJ1-2
D gene: -
clone size: -
CDR3 length: 12
V gene: TRBV7-9
CDR3 protein: CASSLQGSGYTF
CDR3 DNA: TGTGCCAGCAGCTTACAGGGTAGCGGCTACACCTTC

J gene: TRBJ1-4
D gene: -
clone size: few
CDR3 length: 16
V gene: TRBV18
CDR3 protein: CASSRIGRETNEKLFF
CDR3 DNA: TGTGCCAGCTCGAGAATAGGCCGGGAGACTAATGAAAAACTGTTTTTT

J gene: TRBJ2-7
D gene: -
clone size: -
CDR3 length: 15
V gene: TRBV5-1
CDR3 protein: CASSLEAGASYEQYF
CDR3 DNA: TGCGCCAGCAGCTTGGAGGCGGGGGCTTCTTACGAGCAGTACTTC

J gene: TRBJ1-1
D gene: TRBD1
clone size: -
CDR3 length: 14
V gene: TRBV19
CDR3 protein: CASSIDTGGTEAFF
CDR3 DNA: TGTGCCAGTAGTATAGATACAGGGGGGACTGAAGCTTTCTTT

J gene: TRBJ1-3
D gene: -
clone size: -
CDR3 length: 14
V gene: TRBV11-2
CDR3 protein: CASSLIASGNTIYF
CDR3 DNA: TGTGCCAGCAGCTTAATCGCCAGTGGAAACACCATATATTTT

J gene: TRBJ2-7
D gene: -
clone size: -
CDR3 length: 11
V gene: TRBV7-2
CDR3 protein: CASSRFYEQYF
CDR3 DNA: TGTGCCAGCAGCCGATTCTACGAGCAGTACTTC

J gene: TRBJ1-1
D gene: -
clone size: -
CDR3 length: 13
V gene: TRBV18
CDR3 protein: CASSPGSPTEAFF
CDR3 DNA: TGTGCCAGCTCTCCGGGGTCACCCACTGAAGCTTTCTTT

J gene: TRBJ1-5
D gene: TRBD1
clone size: -
CDR3 length: 14
V gene: TRBV10-2
CDR3 protein: CASSISSGGQPQHF
CDR3 DNA: TGCGCCAGCAGTATCTCGTCAGGGGGTCAGCCCCAGCATTTT

J gene: TRBJ1-5
D gene: -
clone size: -
CDR3 length: 15
V gene: TRBV6-1
CDR3 protein: CASSDSQAIRRPQHF
CDR3 DNA: TGTGCCAGCAGTGATTCGCAGGCGATCAGAAGGCCCCAGCATTTT

J gene: TRBJ1-3
D gene: -
clone size: -
CDR3 length: 13
V gene: TRBV30
CDR3 protein: CAWREGSGNTIYF
CDR3 DNA: TGTGCCTGGAGGGAGGGCTCTGGAAACACCATATATTTT

J gene: TRBJ1-5
D gene: -
clone size: -
CDR3 length: 14
V gene: TRBV19
CDR3 protein: CASSIGVRGQPQHF
CDR3 DNA: TGTGCCAGTAGTATCGGGGTTAGGGGCCAGCCCCAGCATTTT

J gene: TRBJ1-1
D gene: -
clone size: -
CDR3 length: 17
V gene: TRBV6-1
CDR3 protein: CASSENKLRWVATEAFF
CDR3 DNA: TGTGCCAGCAGTGAAAACAAGTTAAGGTGGGTGGCCACTGAAGCTTTCTTT

J gene: TRBJ2-7
D gene: -
clone size: -
CDR3 length: 14
V gene: TRBV29-1
CDR3 protein: CSVVAGDRTYEQYF
CDR3 DNA: TGCAGCGTTGTGGCGGGGGACAGAACCTACGAGCAGTACTTC

J gene: TRBJ1-6
D gene: TRBD1
clone size: -
CDR3 length: 13
V gene: TRBV6-5
CDR3 protein: CAIGQVYNSPLHF
CDR3 DNA: TGTGCCATCGGACAGGTGTATAATTCACCCCTCCACTTT

J gene: TRBJ1-5
D gene: -
clone size: -
CDR3 length: 14
V gene: TRBV6-6
CDR3 protein: CASNTLYSNQPQHF
CDR3 DNA: TGTGCCAGCAATACCCTTTATAGCAATCAGCCCCAGCATTTT

J gene: TRBJ1-1
D gene: -
clone size: few
CDR3 length: 11
V gene: TRBV20-1
CDR3 protein: CSALQAFEAFF
CDR3 DNA: TGCAGTGCCCTACAGGCGTTTGAAGCTTTCTTT

J gene: TRBJ1-4
D gene: TRBD1
clone size: -
CDR3 length: 13
V gene: TRBV5-1
CDR3 protein: CASRADRGEKLFF
CDR3 DNA: TGCGCCAGCAGAGCCGACAGGGGCGAAAAACTGTTTTTT

J gene: TRBJ2-5
D gene: TRBD2
clone size: -
CDR3 length: 17
V gene: TRBV4-3
CDR3 protein: CASSQDWTSGGQETQYF
CDR3 DNA: TGCGCCAGCAGCCAAGATTGGACTAGCGGGGGGCAAGAGACCCAGTACTTC

J gene: TRBJ1-1
D gene: -
clone size: -
CDR3 length: 15
V gene: TRBV4-1
CDR3 protein: CASSQGSNPNTEAFF
CDR3 DNA: TGCGCCAGCAGCCAAGGCTCCAACCCGAACACTGAAGCTTTCTTT

J gene: TRBJ1-5
D gene: -
clone size: -
CDR3 length: 13
V gene: TRBV19
CDR3 protein: CASSVGPYQPQHF
CDR3 DNA: TGTGCCAGTAGTGTTGGACCTTATCAGCCCCAGCATTTT

J gene: TRBJ1-1
D gene: -
clone size: once
CDR3 length: 14
V gene: TRBV6-5
CDR3 protein: CASSPEGMYTEAFF
CDR3 DNA: TGTGCCAGCAGTCCGGAAGGGATGTACACTGAAGCTTTCTTT

J gene: TRBJ1-1
D gene: TRBD1
clone size: -
CDR3 length: 15
V gene: TRBV7-9
CDR3 protein: CASSWTGVRETEAFF
CDR3 DNA: TGTGCCAGCAGCTGGACAGGAGTTCGAGAGACTGAAGCTTTCTTT

J gene: TRBJ1-5
D gene: TRBD1
clone size: -
CDR3 length: 15
V gene: TRBV7-2
CDR3 protein: CASSLEGQTYQPQHF
CDR3 DNA: TGTGCCAGCAGCTTAGAGGGACAGACCTATCAGCCCCAGCATTTT

J gene: TRBJ2-7
D gene: -
clone size: -
CDR3 length: 13
V gene: TRBV5-5
CDR3 protein: CASSFRESYEQYF
CDR3 DNA: TGTGCCAGCAGCTTCAGGGAATCCTACGAGCAGTACTTC

J gene: TRBJ1-1
D gene: -
clone size: -
CDR3 length: 13
V gene: TRBV7-3
CDR3 protein: CASSLSGQTEAFF
CDR3 DNA: TGTGCCAGCAGCTTATCAGGTCAAACTGAAGCTTTCTTT

J gene: TRBJ1-2
D gene: -
clone size: -
CDR3 length: 14
V gene: TRBV9
CDR3 protein: CASSVDGDLYGYTF
CDR3 DNA: TGTGCCAGCAGCGTAGATGGGGACCTCTATGGCTACACCTTC

J gene: TRBJ1-1
D gene: -
clone size: -
CDR3 length: 14
V gene: TRBV29-1
CDR3 protein: CSVQTGGPNTEAFF
CDR3 DNA: TGCAGCGTCCAAACGGGGGGACCGAACACTGAAGCTTTCTTT

J gene: TRBJ2-2
D gene: TRBD2
clone size: -
CDR3 length: 14
V gene: TRBV7-9
CDR3 protein: CASSLRGGSGELFF
CDR3 DNA: TGTGCCAGCAGCTTGCGGGGGGGATCCGGGGAGCTGTTTTTT

J gene: TRBJ2-7
D gene: -
clone size: -
CDR3 length: 13
V gene: TRBV27
CDR3 protein: CASSLQDGYEQYF
CDR3 DNA: TGTGCCAGCAGTCTCCAGGACGGATACGAGCAGTACTTC

J gene: TRBJ1-5
D gene: -
clone size: -
CDR3 length: 14
V gene: TRBV5-5
CDR3 protein: CASSLLDSNQPQHF
CDR3 DNA: TGTGCCAGCAGCTTGTTGGACAGCAATCAGCCCCAGCATTTT